These 16 T cell receptor beta chains originate from one sample sequenced in a study of control samples from healthy donors and cancer patients. The protocol was immunoSEQ multiplex PCR, while the TCRdb copy is restricted to in-frame clones and leaves out a portion. This sample has 110,000 or so clones, with 87% found just once. Sequencing was performed on blood. The origin of the receptors is a man aged 30 to 39 in good health.

Notes on this clone: The sample carries other DNA sequences with the same CDR3. V usage is TRBV29-1 and J usage is TRBJ2-3; D tentatively fits TRBD1 or TRBD2 (5 bases each). CDR1 and CDR2 from the germline V gene are SQVTM and ANQGSEA. The CDR3 is 16 residues long. Here the CDR3 reads CSVSFQPAGTGDTQYF. The DNA for the CDR3 is TGCAGTGTTTCGTTCCAGCCCGCAGGGACCGGAGATACGCAGTATTTT.

The rearrangement links TRBV29-1 to TRBJ1-2; 11 bases line up with TRBD1. Germline CDR1 reads SQVTM; CDR2 reads ANQGSEA. The CDR3 spans 14 residues. The V and J ends lost 4 bases and 2 bases, in that order; junction bases with no gene match: 3. CDR3 in DNA: TGCAGCGTTGGACGGACAGGGGGCAACTATGGCTACACCTTC. Its translation: CSVGRTGGNYGYTF.

The chain links TRBV29-1 to TRBJ1-4, with D maybe TRBD1 (6 bases). Between the trimmed V and J ends, which lost 6 bases and 1 base, there was a span of 12 bases. From germline, CDR1 is SQVTM and CDR2 ANQGSEA. There are 14 residues in the CDR3. The CDR3 is CSVAPGETNEKLFF. DNA for the CDR3: TGCAGCGTCGCTCCAGGGGAAACTAATGAAAAACTGTTTTTT.

CDR3 coding DNA: TGTGCTAGTGGTCCTAGGACTAGCGCTTACAATGAGCAGTTCTTC. Its translation: CASGPRTSAYNEQFF. The chain recombines TRBV12-5 with TRBJ2-1; 9 bases map to TRBD2. The trim removed 5 bases at V and 4 bases at J, leaving 6 bases unmatched. Germline CDR1 reads LGHNT; CDR2 reads FRNRAP. This CDR3 has 15 residues.

V and J are TRBV2 and TRBJ1-4; TRBD1 might be the D (6 bases). Germline V gene sequence: CDR1 SNHLY, CDR2 FYNNEI. The CDR3 extends over 15 amino acids. V was pared by 5 bases and J by 1 base, with 11 bases between. CDR3 sequence (DNA): TGTGCCAGCAGTACGGACAGTATAACTAATGAAAAACTGTTTTTT. It codes for CASSTDSITNEKLFF.

The chain joins TRBV4-1 to TRBJ1-3; D unresolved. CDR1 is MGHRA, CDR2 YSYEKL, per germline. The CDR3 has 13 amino acids. V was cut by 0 bases and J by 4 bases, with 4 bases left in between. The CDR3 DNA reads TGCGCCAGCAGCCAAGACCAGGGAAACACCATATATTTT. Its translation: CASSQDQGNTIYF.

The chain combines TRBV4-1 with TRBJ1-5; 9 positions agree with TRBD1. Germline CDR1 is MGHRA and CDR2 is YSYEKL. V lost 6 bases to trimming and J lost 1 base; unmatched junction nucleotides: 4. The CDR3 has 15 amino acids. The CDR3 DNA reads as TGCGCCAGCAGAAAACAGGGGGCGAGCAATCAGCCCCAGCATTTT. This translates into CASRKQGASNQPQHF.

By proportion, this clone is medium-sized (0.01 to 0.1%). V gene TRBV2 combines with J gene TRBJ2-3; 8 positions agree with TRBD1. The CDR3 loop spans 14 amino acids. Germline V lookup: CDR1 SNHLY, CDR2 FYNNEI. V lost 7 bases to trimming and J lost 3 bases; unmatched junction nucleotides: 6. The CDR3 nucleotides read TGTGCCAGCACCGTGACAGGGGATACAGATACGCAGTATTTT. It is translated as CASTVTGDTDTQYF. The full variable domain, rest sourced from reference TRBV2 and TRBJ2-3, is EPEVTQTPSHQVTQMGQEVILRCVPISNHLYFYWYRQILGQKVEFLVSFYNNEISEKSEIFDDQFSVERPDGSNFTLKIRSTKLEDSAMYFCASTVTGDTDTQYFGPGTRLTVL.

V gene TRBV18 combines with J gene TRBJ1-1, with D perhaps TRBD1 (6 bases). V lost 3 bases, J lost 2 bases, and 16 bases lay in between. Per the germline V gene, CDR1 is KGHSH and CDR2 is LQKENI. The CDR3 covers 16 residues. The CDR3 sequence: CASSPSGGQTNTEAFF. The CDR3 DNA follows: TGTGCCAGCTCACCTTCGGGGGGACAAACAAACACTGAAGCTTTCTTT.

This clone was detected only once. The chain recombines TRBV3-1 (or the pseudogene TRBV3-2) with TRBJ1-3; TRBD1 agrees at 9 bases. V shed 4 bases, J shed 1 base, and the junction held 8 bases outside the gene matches. The germline V gene encodes CDR1 LGHDT and CDR2 YNNKEL (reference sequence). The CDR3 length is 17 residues. The CDR3 region has the DNA TGTGCCAGCAGCCTCACAGGGGGCAAGAGATCTGGAAACACCATATATTTT. Encoded protein: CASSLTGGKRSGNTIYF.

J is TRBJ1-1 and V is TRBV29-1; TRBD1 matches 7 bases. V lost 6 bases and J lost 4; bases outside the gene matches: 2. Per germline, CDR1 SQVTM and CDR2 ANQGSEA. The CDR3 sequence is 11 residues long. In DNA form, the CDR3 reads TGCAGCGTCCGACAGGGCACTGAAGCTTTCTTT. Translation gives CSVRQGTEAFF.

In this sample, this clone turned up once. This rearrangement joins TRBV14 to TRBJ1-2; TRBD1 might be the D (5 bases). There are 17 residues in the CDR3. The V and J ends lost 1 base and 8 bases respectively, with 23 bases between them. Germline V gene lookup returns CDR1 SGHDN and CDR2 FVKESK. The CDR3 region is CASSQVRRGAELGGYTF. In DNA, the CDR3 is TGTGCCAGCAGCCAAGTGAGACGAGGGGCCGAGTTGGGGGGCTACACCTTC.

The chain combines TRBV10-3 with TRBJ2-7, with a tentative D call TRBD1 (6 bases). Trimming took off 7 bases at V and 0 bases at J, with 13 bases between the two ends. The CDR3 spans 14 residues. Germline CDR1 ENHRY, CDR2 SYGVKD. The CDR3 region is CAITGTQSSYEQYF. As DNA, the CDR3 is TGTGCCATCACCGGGACACAGAGCTCCTACGAGCAGTACTTC.

The chain couples TRBV5-4 to TRBJ2-2, with TRBD1 matching 7 bases. The CDR3 is made up of 15 amino acids. After removal of 1 base from V and 1 base from J, the junction contained 1 base not matched to a gene. In germline, CDR1 is SGHNT, CDR2 YYREEE (reference sequence). The CDR3 DNA sequence: TGTGCCAGCAGCTTGAGGGACAGGAACACCGGGGAGCTGTTTTTT. Residues: CASSLRDRNTGELFF.

The genes are TRBV6-5 and TRBJ2-3; TRBD2 matches at 14 bases. Losses at the gene ends were 6 bases for V and 4 bases for J; bases not matched to a gene: 3. From germline, CDR1 is MNHEY and CDR2 SVGAGI. The CDR3 contains 15 residues. This chain's CDR3 is CASRRLAGGADTQYF. The DNA for the CDR3 is TGTGCCAGCAGGCGACTAGCGGGAGGGGCAGATACGCAGTATTTT.

The V gene is TRBV5-1, the J gene TRBJ1-3, with unresolved D. With 4 bases removed from V and 2 bases from J, the gap between germline ends came to 13 bases. The length of the CDR3 is 15 residues. Germline CDR1 SGHRS, CDR2 YFSETQ. The CDR3 is CASSPFLGTGNTIYF. In DNA form, the CDR3 reads TGCGCCAGCAGCCCCTTTCTTGGGACTGGAAACACCATATATTTT.